This T cell receptor beta chain appears in the sequencing data of a study of read filtering for tumor transcriptome and immune sequencing. This clonotype was counted ten times or more. From about 0.4 ug of RNA, a library with molecular barcoded alpha/delta and beta/gamma adaptors was made. Using its own MiXCR run on the reads, TCRdb lists one record per CDR3 protein. The table includes 35,000 to 40,000 distinct CDR3 sequences, roughly an eighth detected once. The receptor was isolated from a donor over 35 with multiple myeloma. The source material was a population of CD138-negative cells sorted from bone marrow.

The CDR3, as DNA: TGTGCCAGCAGTACTGTCGGGGGGACCCAGTACTTC. It encodes CASSTVGGTQYF. J is TRBJ2-5 and V is TRBV6-5, with D tentatively TRBD2 (6 bases). The CDR3 extends over 12 amino acids. Germline assignment: CDR1 MNHEY and CDR2 SVGAGI. Trimming removed 5 bases from V and 7 bases from J, with 11 bases in between.